Detailed here is one T cell receptor beta chain. TCRdb's table, derived via immunoSEQ multiplex PCR, lists solely in-frame clones and lacks some. The repertoire holds 150,000 to 200,000 clones, around 75% seen once, with 6% in the top ten. The length of the CDR3 is 17 residues. The V and J ends lost 7 bases and 0 bases respectively, with 19 bases between them. Germline CDR1 and CDR2: SQVTM and ANQGSEA. The Seattle patients joined while their infection was active and were tracked longitudinally afterward. The data stem from a study of blood T cell repertoires in COVID-19. Study summary: Nucleic acid was either cDNA or gDNA, and it came from T cells, B-cell-depleted T cells, or PBMCs.

The sample taken for sequencing was peripheral blood. This receptor was obtained from a woman aged 40 to 50 with COVID-19, enrolled during active disease. V and J are TRBV29-1 and TRBJ2-6; TRBD1 might be the D (6 bases). This CDR3 reads CSASDRPAYSGANVLTF. DNA for the CDR3: TGCAGCGCGTCTGACAGGCCAGCTTACTCTGGGGCCAACGTCCTGACTTTC.